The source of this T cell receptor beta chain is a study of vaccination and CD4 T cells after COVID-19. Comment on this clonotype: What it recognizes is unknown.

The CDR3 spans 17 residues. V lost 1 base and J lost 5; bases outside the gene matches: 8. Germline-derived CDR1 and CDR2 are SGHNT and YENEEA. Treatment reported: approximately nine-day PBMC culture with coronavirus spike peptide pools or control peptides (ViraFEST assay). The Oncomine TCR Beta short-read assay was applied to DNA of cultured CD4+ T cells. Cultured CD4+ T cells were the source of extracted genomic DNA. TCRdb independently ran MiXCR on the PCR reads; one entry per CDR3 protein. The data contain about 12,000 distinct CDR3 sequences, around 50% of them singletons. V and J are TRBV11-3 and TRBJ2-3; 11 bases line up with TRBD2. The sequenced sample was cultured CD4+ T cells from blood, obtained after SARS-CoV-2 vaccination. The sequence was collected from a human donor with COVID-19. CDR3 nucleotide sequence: TGTGCCAGCAGCTTAGTGCCTAGCGGGGGGCCGGAAGATACGCAGTATTTT. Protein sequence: CASSLVPSGGPEDTQYF. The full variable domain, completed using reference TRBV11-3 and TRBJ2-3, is EAGVVQSPRYKIIEKKQPVAFWCNPISGHNTLYWYLQNLGQGPELLIRYENEEAVDDSQLPKDRFSAERLKGVDSTLKIQPAELGDSAVYLCASSLVPSGGPEDTQYFGPGTRLTVL.